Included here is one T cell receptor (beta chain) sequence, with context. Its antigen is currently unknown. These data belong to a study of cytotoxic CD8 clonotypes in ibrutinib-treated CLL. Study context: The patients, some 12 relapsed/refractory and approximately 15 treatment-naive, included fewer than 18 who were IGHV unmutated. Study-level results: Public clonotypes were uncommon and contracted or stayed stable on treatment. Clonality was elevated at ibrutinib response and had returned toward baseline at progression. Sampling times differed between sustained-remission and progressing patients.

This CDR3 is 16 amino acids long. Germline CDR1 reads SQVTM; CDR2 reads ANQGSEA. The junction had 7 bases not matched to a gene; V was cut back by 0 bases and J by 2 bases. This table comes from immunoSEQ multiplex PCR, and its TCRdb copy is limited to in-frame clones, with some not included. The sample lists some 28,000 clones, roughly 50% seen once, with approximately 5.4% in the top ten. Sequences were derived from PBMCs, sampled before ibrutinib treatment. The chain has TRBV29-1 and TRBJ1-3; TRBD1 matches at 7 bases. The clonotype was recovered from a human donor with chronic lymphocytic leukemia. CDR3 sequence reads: CSVEDLLTGTGNTIYF. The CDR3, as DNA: TGCAGCGTTGAAGATCTCCTGACAGGGACTGGAAACACCATATATTTT.